These T cell receptor beta chains were read from a single sample in a study of T cells in Graves' hyperthyroidism and ophthalmopathy. TCRdb re-called the multiplex PCR reads with MiXCR, one entry per CDR3 protein. Of around 180,000 distinct CDR3 sequences in the sample, 15% to 20% were seen once. The sample was blood. Every receptor here comes from a woman in her forties or fifties with Graves' hyperthyroidism. Both conserved end residues are part of each CDR3. D genes are given only for firm matches. Rows give clone size only sometimes, using once, few, many, or a class for an expanded clone.

clone size: NA
D gene: NA
V gene: TRBV5-1
J gene: TRBJ1-2
CDR3 protein: CASSLPSQGNYGYTF
CDR3 DNA: TGCGCCAGCAGCTTACCCTCTCAGGGCAACTATGGCTACACCTTC

clone size: NA
D gene: TRBD2
V gene: TRBV2
J gene: TRBJ2-1
CDR3 protein: CASSARTSGDINEQFF
CDR3 DNA: TGTGCCAGCAGTGCCCGGACTAGCGGGGATATCAATGAGCAGTTCTTC

clone size: many
D gene: TRBD1
V gene: TRBV28
J gene: TRBJ2-7
CDR3 protein: CASSSTGLSYEQYF
CDR3 DNA: TGTGCCAGCAGTTCGACAGGGTTATCCTACGAGCAGTACTTC

clone size: many
D gene: NA
V gene: TRBV4-1
J gene: TRBJ2-7
CDR3 protein: CASSQEVPSREQYF
CDR3 DNA: TGCGCCAGCAGCCAAGAAGTTCCTTCTCGGGAGCAGTACTTC

clone size: many
D gene: NA
V gene: TRBV28
J gene: TRBJ1-1
CDR3 protein: CASRTPRGRSPFEAFF
CDR3 DNA: TGTGCCAGCAGGACTCCCCGGGGGCGGAGCCCCTTTGAAGCTTTCTTT

clone size: many
D gene: TRBD1
V gene: TRBV6-1
J gene: TRBJ2-1
CDR3 protein: CASSEEERTGYNEQFF
CDR3 DNA: TGTGCCAGCAGTGAAGAAGAAAGGACAGGTTACAATGAGCAGTTCTTC

clone size: many
D gene: TRBD1
V gene: TRBV20-1
J gene: TRBJ2-1
CDR3 protein: CSAPGQGSYNEQFF
CDR3 DNA: TGCAGTGCTCCAGGACAGGGATCCTACAATGAGCAGTTCTTC

clone size: many
D gene: NA
V gene: TRBV3-1
J gene: TRBJ1-2
CDR3 protein: CASSQLADYGYTF
CDR3 DNA: TGTGCCAGCAGCCAATTGGCAGACTATGGCTACACCTTC

clone size: many
D gene: TRBD2
V gene: TRBV7-2
J gene: TRBJ2-1
CDR3 protein: CASSLRGGASSSYNEQFF
CDR3 DNA: TGTGCCAGCAGCTTACGCGGGGGAGCGTCGAGCTCCTACAATGAGCAGTTCTTC

clone size: NA
D gene: NA
V gene: TRBV3-1
J gene: TRBJ1-2
CDR3 protein: CASSRQAYGYTF
CDR3 DNA: TGTGCCAGCAGCCGTCAGGCTTATGGCTACACCTTC

clone size: many
D gene: TRBD2
V gene: TRBV9
J gene: TRBJ2-3
CDR3 protein: CASSKHQLAGGQDTQYF
CDR3 DNA: TGTGCCAGCAGCAAACACCAGCTAGCGGGGGGGCAAGATACGCAGTATTTT

clone size: few
D gene: NA
V gene: TRBV7-9
J gene: TRBJ2-6
CDR3 protein: CASSLEIGANVLTF
CDR3 DNA: TGTGCCAGCAGCTTAGAGATTGGGGCCAACGTCCTGACTTTC

clone size: few
D gene: NA
V gene: TRBV18
J gene: TRBJ1-2
CDR3 protein: CASSPELTGPASYGYTF
CDR3 DNA: TGTGCCAGCTCACCTGAACTGACAGGACCAGCGAGCTATGGCTACACCTTC

clone size: NA
D gene: TRBD2
V gene: TRBV18
J gene: TRBJ2-7
CDR3 protein: CASSLGLAGGPYEQYF
CDR3 DNA: TGTGCCAGCTCACTGGGTCTAGCGGGGGGGCCCTACGAGCAGTACTTC

clone size: many
D gene: NA
V gene: TRBV27
J gene: TRBJ1-1
CDR3 protein: CASSPGVGDLEAFF
CDR3 DNA: TGTGCCAGCAGTCCAGGGGTGGGGGACCTTGAAGCTTTCTTT

clone size: many
D gene: NA
V gene: TRBV6-2/TRBV6-3
J gene: TRBJ1-1
CDR3 protein: CASSQQGTEAFF
CDR3 DNA: TGTGCCAGCAGTCAACAGGGCACTGAAGCTTTCTTT

clone size: many
D gene: TRBD1
V gene: TRBV20-1
J gene: TRBJ2-2
CDR3 protein: CSAIQGAGELFF
CDR3 DNA: TGCAGTGCCATACAGGGGGCCGGGGAGCTGTTTTTT

clone size: many
D gene: NA
V gene: TRBV7-9
J gene: TRBJ2-3
CDR3 protein: CASSPTGTTDTQYF
CDR3 DNA: TGTGCCAGCAGCCCAACAGGGACCACAGATACGCAGTATTTT

clone size: many
D gene: NA
V gene: TRBV20-1
J gene: TRBJ2-7
CDR3 protein: CSASRVGGGIPYEQYF
CDR3 DNA: TGCAGTGCTAGCAGGGTCGGAGGGGGCATCCCATACGAGCAGTACTTC

clone size: NA
D gene: TRBD2
V gene: TRBV5-4
J gene: TRBJ2-1
CDR3 protein: CASSLDLAGGYNEQFF
CDR3 DNA: TGTGCCAGCAGCTTGGATCTAGCGGGGGGATACAATGAGCAGTTCTTC

clone size: NA
D gene: TRBD2
V gene: TRBV27
J gene: TRBJ2-5
CDR3 protein: CASSTGTSRGETQYF
CDR3 DNA: TGTGCCAGCAGCACCGGGACTAGCCGGGGGGAGACCCAGTACTTC

clone size: many
D gene: NA
V gene: TRBV5-1
J gene: TRBJ1-1
CDR3 protein: CASRPRATAGTEAFF
CDR3 DNA: TGCGCCAGCAGGCCCCGGGCCACCGCGGGAACTGAAGCTTTCTTT

clone size: few
D gene: NA
V gene: TRBV9
J gene: TRBJ2-2
CDR3 protein: CASSVGAPDTTGELFF
CDR3 DNA: TGTGCCAGCAGCGTAGGGGCCCCCGACACCACCGGGGAGCTGTTTTTT

clone size: many
D gene: NA
V gene: TRBV6-1
J gene: TRBJ2-1
CDR3 protein: CASSEALGYEGNNEQFF
CDR3 DNA: TGTGCCAGCAGTGAAGCGCTCGGGTATGAGGGGAACAATGAGCAGTTCTTC

clone size: many
D gene: NA
V gene: TRBV9
J gene: TRBJ2-6
CDR3 protein: CASSVTDPSGANVLTF
CDR3 DNA: TGTGCCAGCAGCGTAACCGATCCGTCTGGGGCCAACGTCCTGACTTTC

clone size: once
D gene: NA
V gene: TRBV19
J gene: TRBJ1-5
CDR3 protein: CASQSLGRQGNQPKHF
CDR3 DNA: TGTGCCAGTCAGTCATTGGGGCGGCAGGGCAATCAGCCCAAGCATTTT

clone size: NA
D gene: TRBD2
V gene: TRBV19
J gene: TRBJ2-2
CDR3 protein: CASSSGGAGELFF
CDR3 DNA: TGTGCCAGTAGTAGTGGGGGGGCCGGGGAGCTGTTTTTT

clone size: many
D gene: NA
V gene: TRBV12-3/TRBV12-4
J gene: TRBJ1-5
CDR3 protein: CASSPRFGVNQPQHF
CDR3 DNA: TGTGCCAGCAGTCCACGTTTCGGGGTCAATCAGCCCCAGCATTTT

clone size: many
D gene: NA
V gene: TRBV5-4
J gene: TRBJ1-1
CDR3 protein: CASSLTGFTEAFF
CDR3 DNA: TGTGCCAGCAGCTTGACAGGGTTCACTGAAGCTTTCTTT

clone size: many
D gene: NA
V gene: TRBV12-3/TRBV12-4
J gene: TRBJ1-6
CDR3 protein: CASSLTGLLYNSPLHF
CDR3 DNA: TGTGCCAGCAGTTTGACGGGCCTTCTCTATAATTCACCCCTCCACTTT

clone size: NA
D gene: NA
V gene: TRBV29-1
J gene: TRBJ1-5
CDR3 protein: CSVVYGVGNQPQHF
CDR3 DNA: TGCAGCGTTGTCTACGGGGTCGGCAATCAGCCCCAGCATTTT

clone size: many
D gene: NA
V gene: TRBV7-8
J gene: TRBJ2-7
CDR3 protein: CASSLAGGEQYF
CDR3 DNA: TGTGCCAGCAGCTTAGCAGGGGGCGAGCAGTACTTC

clone size: NA
D gene: NA
V gene: TRBV7-3
J gene: TRBJ2-1
CDR3 protein: CASSFGGAGNEQFF
CDR3 DNA: TGTGCCAGCAGCTTTGGGGGGGCCGGGAATGAGCAGTTCTTC

clone size: many
D gene: NA
V gene: TRBV12-3/TRBV12-4
J gene: TRBJ1-3
CDR3 protein: CASSLRLLAGNTIYF
CDR3 DNA: TGTGCCAGCAGCCTCCGGCTGTTGGCTGGAAACACCATATATTTT

clone size: few
D gene: NA
V gene: TRBV25-1
J gene: TRBJ1-4
CDR3 protein: CASSEGGTGEEKLFF
CDR3 DNA: TGTGCCAGCAGTGAAGGTGGGACGGGGGAGGAAAAACTGTTTTTT

clone size: many
D gene: NA
V gene: TRBV7-9
J gene: TRBJ2-3
CDR3 protein: CASSIGPLGTDTQYF
CDR3 DNA: TGTGCCAGCAGCATCGGACCTCTTGGCACAGATACGCAGTATTTT

clone size: NA
D gene: TRBD2
V gene: TRBV7-2
J gene: TRBJ2-7
CDR3 protein: CASSSPSGARYEQYF
CDR3 DNA: TGTGCCAGCAGCTCCCCTAGCGGGGCCCGCTACGAACAGTACTTC

clone size: NA
D gene: TRBD2
V gene: TRBV20-1
J gene: TRBJ2-1
CDR3 protein: CSARDHSGGANNEQFF
CDR3 DNA: TGCAGTGCTAGAGACCATAGCGGGGGCGCAAACAATGAGCAGTTCTTC

clone size: many
D gene: NA
V gene: TRBV7-9
J gene: TRBJ1-3
CDR3 protein: CASSHLPGVHTIYF
CDR3 DNA: TGTGCCAGCAGCCACCTCCCAGGGGTGCACACCATATATTTT

clone size: many
D gene: NA
V gene: TRBV11-2
J gene: TRBJ1-2
CDR3 protein: CASSPGAGGNYGYTF
CDR3 DNA: TGTGCCAGCAGCCCTGGGGCCGGGGGTAACTATGGCTACACCTTC

clone size: many
D gene: NA
V gene: TRBV12-3/TRBV12-4
J gene: TRBJ1-2
CDR3 protein: CASSSDRIYGYTF
CDR3 DNA: TGTGCCAGCAGTTCTGACAGGATTTATGGCTACACCTTC

clone size: few
D gene: NA
V gene: TRBV7-9
J gene: TRBJ2-5
CDR3 protein: CAAGSIQETQYF
CDR3 DNA: TGTGCCGCCGGTTCTATCCAAGAGACCCAGTACTTC

clone size: many
D gene: TRBD1
V gene: TRBV20-1
J gene: TRBJ2-7
CDR3 protein: CSATGTGVVYEQYF
CDR3 DNA: TGCAGTGCTACCGGGACAGGGGTGGTCTACGAGCAGTACTTC

clone size: many
D gene: TRBD1
V gene: TRBV7-6
J gene: TRBJ1-6
CDR3 protein: CASSLGTGNSPLHF
CDR3 DNA: TGTGCCAGCAGCCTTGGGACAGGGAACTCACCCCTCCACTTT

clone size: many
D gene: TRBD2
V gene: TRBV11-2
J gene: TRBJ2-3
CDR3 protein: CASSLGPAGERDTQYF
CDR3 DNA: TGTGCCAGCAGCTTAGGGCCTGCGGGGGAACGAGATACGCAGTATTTT

clone size: many
D gene: NA
V gene: TRBV5-1
J gene: TRBJ1-1
CDR3 protein: CASSFRTNTEAFF
CDR3 DNA: TGCGCCAGCAGCTTCCGAACGAACACTGAAGCTTTCTTT

clone size: NA
D gene: NA
V gene: TRBV7-8
J gene: TRBJ2-5
CDR3 protein: CASSPSGEKETQYF
CDR3 DNA: TGTGCCAGCAGCCCGTCGGGTGAAAAAGAGACCCAGTACTTC

clone size: few
D gene: TRBD1
V gene: TRBV5-6
J gene: TRBJ1-2
CDR3 protein: CASSSDRADGYTF
CDR3 DNA: TGTGCCAGCAGCTCGGACAGGGCGGATGGCTACACCTTC

clone size: few
D gene: TRBD1
V gene: TRBV10-3
J gene: TRBJ2-1
CDR3 protein: CAISPGQGDEQFF
CDR3 DNA: TGTGCCATCAGTCCAGGACAGGGCGACGAGCAGTTCTTC

clone size: many
D gene: NA
V gene: TRBV28
J gene: TRBJ2-3
CDR3 protein: CASTSGARDSGTDTQYF
CDR3 DNA: TGTGCCAGCACCAGTGGAGCACGAGACTCTGGAACAGATACGCAGTATTTT

clone size: many
D gene: NA
V gene: TRBV12-3/TRBV12-4
J gene: TRBJ1-6
CDR3 protein: CASSLQGSYNSPLHF
CDR3 DNA: TGTGCCAGCAGTTTGCAGGGATCCTATAATTCACCCCTCCACTTT